This entry lists 30 T cell receptor beta chains sequenced from one sample in a study of OX40 agonist ivuxolimab in advanced cancers. Assay used: immunoSEQ multiplex PCR; TCRdb lists only in-frame clones, some missing. The repertoire holds approximately 57,000 clones, with roughly 88% as singletons. The specimen was CD4+ or CD8+ T cells sorted from blood, collected in a trial of the OX40 agonist ivuxolimab. All receptors come from an adult with an advanced solid tumor such as melanoma, head and neck, liver or kidney cancer.

A note on this clone: At one boundary the junction diverges from the germline segment, which might be a read error. The chain links TRBV14 to TRBJ2-4, with TRBD2 identical over 11 bases. Germline V gene data show CDR1 as SGHDN and CDR2 as FVKESK. This CDR3 has 17 amino acids. The CDR3, as DNA: TGTGCCAGCAGCACAGGGGAGGTAGCGGGAGGGCCTCCTGGAGTGGTCTTC. Residues: CASSTGEVAGGPPGVVF.

V is TRBV14 and J is TRBJ2-3; no firm D call. The germline gives CDR1 SGHDN, CDR2 FVKESK. CDR3 size: 12 residues. Trimming removed 0 bases from V and 6 bases from J, with 4 bases in between. The CDR3 reads CASSQDLDTQYF. As DNA, the CDR3 is TGTGCCAGCAGCCAAGATCTCGATACGCAGTATTTT.

V and J are TRBV10-3 and TRBJ2-3; D not resolved. V was trimmed by 2 bases and J by 1 base, leaving 7 bases between them. There are 14 residues in the CDR3. Germline V lookup: CDR1 ENHRY, CDR2 SYGVKD. CDR3 coding DNA: TGTGCCATCAGTGAGATTGGTGGCACAGATACGCAGTATTTT. This gives the protein CAISEIGGTDTQYF.

This chain links TRBV6-5 with TRBJ1-1; TRBD1 aligns across 9 bases. CDR3 length equals 15 residues. Trimming at V came to 4 bases and at J to 2 bases, leaving 5 bases not matched to a gene. Germline CDR1 MNHEY, CDR2 SVGAGI. CDR3: CASSFWGQGNTEAFF. In nucleotides, the CDR3 is TGTGCCAGCAGTTTCTGGGGACAGGGAAACACTGAAGCTTTCTTT.

This chain joins TRBV27 and TRBJ2-7; the match to TRBD2 covers 11 bases. Germline assignment: CDR1 MNHEY and CDR2 SMNVEV (reference sequence). CDR3 length equals 14 residues. V was pared by 4 bases and J by 4 bases, with 3 bases of the junction left unmatched. The DNA for the CDR3 is TGTGCCAGCAGTTCCGGGACTAGCGGTTACGAGCAGTACTTC. Translated, it gives CASSSGTSGYEQYF.

Here the CDR3 reads CASSLGTSGTDTQYF. CDR3 nucleotides: TGTGCCAGCAGCTTAGGGACTAGCGGCACAGATACGCAGTATTTT. The rearrangement uses TRBV7-6 and TRBJ2-3; 9 bases match TRBD2. V was clipped by 1 base and J by 1 base; unmatched bases: 0. CDR1 SGHVS and CDR2 FNYEAQ come from the germline V gene. The CDR3 is made up of 15 amino acids.

This clone was found once. The chain is built from TRBV5-6 and TRBJ2-7, with no clear D. Germline loops: CDR1 SGHDT, CDR2 YYEEEE. Trimming took 4 bases from V and 2 from J, leaving 16 bases between them. This CDR3 comprises 15 residues. The CDR3 here is CASSNSSGDAYEQYF. CDR3 DNA: TGTGCCAGCAGCAATTCTTCAGGCGATGCCTACGAGCAGTACTTC.

The rearrangement uses TRBV19 and TRBJ2-2, with a weak D call TRBD2 (6 bases). The length of the CDR3 is 14 residues. Germline V gene sequence: CDR1 LNHDA, CDR2 SQIVND (reference sequence). The V and J ends lost 5 bases and 5 bases respectively, with 12 bases between them. The CDR3 is CASSGGTWTGELFF. CDR3 sequence (DNA): TGTGCCAGTAGTGGGGGGACTTGGACCGGGGAGCTGTTTTTT. The complete variable domain, with remaining parts taken from reference TRBV19 and TRBJ2-2, reads DGGITQSPKYLFRKEGQNVTLSCEQNLNHDAMYWYRQDPGQGLRLIYYSQIVNDFQKGDIAEGYSVSREKKESFPLTVTSAQKNPTAFYLCASSGGTWTGELFFGEGSRLTVL.

V and J are TRBV19 and TRBJ1-3; D is unclear. Germline V gene data show CDR1 as LNHDA and CDR2 as SQIVND (reference sequence). CDR3 length: 15 amino acids. V dropped 10 bases and J dropped 3 bases, with 19 bases sitting between them. The CDR3 coding sequence is TGTGCCACCAAGACACAGCGGGCAGGTGGAAACACCATATATTTT. This sequence encodes CATKTQRAGGNTIYF.

Concerning this clone itself: Other DNA sequences of this sample code for an identical CDR3. The rearrangement joins TRBV6-5 to TRBJ1-5, with 11 bases matching TRBD1. Germline CDR1 reads MNHEY; CDR2 reads SVGAGI. J was trimmed by 2 bases and V by 5 bases; bases with no gene match: 2. The CDR3 has 15 amino acids. CDR3 sequence: CASSLGQGGNQPQHF. The CDR3 nucleotides read TGTGCCAGCAGTCTGGGACAGGGGGGCAATCAGCCCCAGCATTTT.

The chain joins TRBV7-9 to TRBJ2-1, with 10 bases aligning to TRBD2. J lost 4 bases, V lost 4 bases, and 1 base had no gene match. From germline, CDR1 is SEHNR and CDR2 FQNEAQ (reference sequence). The length of the CDR3 is 14 residues. The CDR3 DNA reads as TGTGCCAGCAGCTCGACTAGCGGGTACAATGAGCAGTTCTTC. Its protein product is CASSSTSGYNEQFF. The variable domain in full, with the rest retrieved from reference TRBV7-9 and TRBJ2-1, is DTGVSQNPRHKITKRGQNVTFRCDPISEHNRLYWYRQTLGQGPEFLTYFQNEAQLEKSRLLSDRFSAERPKGSFSTLEIQRTEQGDSAMYLCASSSTSGYNEQFFGPGTRLTVL.

The chain couples TRBV27 to TRBJ2-1; 10 nucleotides line up with TRBD2. The junction had 8 bases not matched to a gene; V was cut back by 7 bases and J by 5 bases. CDR1 is MNHEY and CDR2 is SMNVEV in the germline V gene (reference sequence). The CDR3 contains 15 residues. Here the CDR3 DNA reads TGTGCCAGCAATCCACTAGCGGGGTTAGACAATGAGCAGTTCTTC. Its translation is CASNPLAGLDNEQFF.

This clone appeared a single time. The genes are TRBV2 and TRBJ2-1, with 11 bases aligning to TRBD2. V trimming: 6 bases; J trimming: 7 bases; junction bases outside the gene matches: 8. Germline V gene lookup returns CDR1 SNHLY and CDR2 FYNNEI. This CDR3 region has 15 residues. The CDR3 is CASRDPSGGRNEQFF. The CDR3 nucleotides are TGTGCCAGCAGGGATCCTAGCGGGGGGCGAAATGAGCAGTTCTTC.

The chain employs TRBV7-8 and TRBJ1-1; TRBD1 aligns across 9 bases. Unmatched junction bases numbered 7, after V lost 5 bases and J lost 3 bases. The CDR3 has 15 amino acids. Germline V gives CDR1 SGHVS, CDR2 FQNEAQ. CDR3 DNA sequence: TGTGCCAGCAGCGCAACAGGGGGCTTTGACACTGAAGCTTTCTTT. The encoded protein is CASSATGGFDTEAFF. The full variable domain, with the rest looked up from reference TRBV7-8 and TRBJ1-1, is GAGVSQSPRYKVAKRGQDVALRCDPISGHVSLFWYQQALGQGPEFLTYFQNEAQLDKSGLPSDRFFAERPEGSVSTLKIQRTQQEDSAVYLCASSATGGFDTEAFFGQGTRLTVV.

The chain combines TRBV5-1 with TRBJ2-7, with 8 nucleotides matching TRBD1. With V trimmed by 4 bases and J by 1 base, 7 bases remained unmatched. Per germline, CDR1 SGHRS and CDR2 YFSETQ. The CDR3 contains 15 residues. The CDR3 region is CASSPPGQESYEQYF. The CDR3 bases are TGCGCCAGCAGCCCTCCGGGACAGGAGTCCTACGAGCAGTACTTC.

The chain employs TRBV2 and TRBJ1-2, with a tentative D call TRBD1 (5 bases). Germline V gene data show CDR1 as SNHLY and CDR2 as FYNNEI. V was shortened by 2 bases and J by 8 bases, with 6 bases between the two germline ends. The CDR3 consists of 11 residues. The CDR3: CASSETGGYTF. The CDR3 bases are TGTGCCAGCAGTGAAACAGGAGGCTACACCTTC.

This clone was counted a few times. V usage is TRBV2 and J usage is TRBJ1-1, with TRBD1 identical over 7 bases. The germline gives CDR1 SNHLY, CDR2 FYNNEI. V gave up 6 bases and J gave up 11 bases; unmatched junction bases: 12. CDR3 length: 13 residues. CDR3 coding DNA: TGTGCCAGCAGGCTTGGACAGGCCTGGAATGCTTTCTTT. Protein sequence: CASRLGQAWNAFF. The variable domain in full, with the rest retrieved from reference TRBV2 and TRBJ1-1, is EPEVTQTPSHQVTQMGQEVILRCVPISNHLYFYWYRQILGQKVEFLVSFYNNEISEKSEIFDDQFSVERPDGSNFTLKIRSTKLEDSAMYFCASRLGQAWNAFFGQGTRLTVV.

A word on this clone: Other nucleotide sequences from this sample produce the same CDR3. This chain uses TRBV19 with TRBJ1-1; TRBD1 matches 7 bases. V lost 9 bases to trimming and J lost 5 bases; unmatched junction nucleotides: 0. Germline CDR1 is LNHDA and CDR2 is SQIVND (reference sequence). The CDR3 extends over 10 amino acids. The CDR3 DNA reads as TGTGCCAGCAGGGGGACTGAAGCTTTCTTT. Amino acid sequence: CASRGTEAFF.

V is TRBV7-7 and J is TRBJ2-2; D gene ambiguous. Germline lookup yields CDR1 SSHAT and CDR2 FNYEAQ (reference sequence). This CDR3 is 13 amino acids long. V was trimmed by 4 bases and J by 4 bases, leaving 7 bases between them. The CDR3 DNA follows: TGTGCCAGCAGCTATAGGATCACCGGGGAGCTGTTTTTT. As protein: CASSYRITGELFF.

On this clone: This sample also contains other DNA sequences that code for the same CDR3. The J gene is TRBJ2-5, the V gene TRBV25-1; D perhaps matches TRBD2 (7 bases). The CDR3 totals 14 residues. The germline CDR1 and CDR2 sequences are MGHDK and SYGVNS. Trimming took off 3 bases at V and 5 bases at J, with 13 bases between the two ends. The CDR3 DNA reads as TGTGCCAGCAGTGAGAGGGGGGGGCAGGAGACCCAGTACTTC. This sequence encodes CASSERGGQETQYF.

The table lists this clone with a count of one. This chain links TRBV6-1 with TRBJ1-6, with no clear D. The ends were cut back, 3 bases at V and 6 bases at J, with 18 bases in the middle. The CDR3 length is 17 residues. Germline V gives CDR1 MNHNS, CDR2 SASEGT. CDR3 coding DNA: TGTGCCAGCAGTGAGCTTGCGACCCAAAGCCCTAATTCACCCCTCCACTTT. As protein: CASSELATQSPNSPLHF.

The rearrangement uses TRBV5-5 and TRBJ2-7; weak D call: TRBD2 (5 bases). With 0 bases removed from V and 2 bases from J, the gap between germline ends came to 9 bases. Germline-derived CDR1 and CDR2 are SGHKS and YYEKEE (reference sequence). The CDR3 loop spans 14 amino acids. CDR3 in amino acids: CASSLVDGTYEQYF. In nucleotides, the CDR3 is TGTGCCAGCAGCTTGGTGGACGGGACCTACGAGCAGTACTTC.

This rearrangement joins TRBV14 to TRBJ2-3, with D unresolved. Trimming took off 2 bases at V and 2 bases at J, with 8 bases between the two ends. This CDR3 contains 14 residues. Germline CDR1 and CDR2: SGHDN and FVKESK. The CDR3 sequence: CASSQFGNTDTQYF. The CDR3, as DNA: TGTGCCAGCAGCCAATTTGGGAACACAGATACGCAGTATTTT. The full variable domain, rest sourced from reference TRBV14 and TRBJ2-3, is EAGVTQFPSHSVIEKGQTVTLRCDPISGHDNLYWYRRVMGKEIKFLLHFVKESKQDESGMPNNRFLAERTGGTYSTLKVQPAELEDSGVYFCASSQFGNTDTQYFGPGTRLTVL.

This sequence joins TRBV6-5 and TRBJ1-1; TRBD1 matches at 7 bases. This CDR3 comprises 16 residues. CDR1 and CDR2 from the germline V gene are MNHEY and SVGAGI. The V and J ends lost 0 bases and 3 bases, in that order; junction bases with no gene match: 7. DNA for the CDR3: TGTGCCAGCAGTTACTCCACAGGGGTACTGGACACTGAAGCTTTCTTT. Amino acids: CASSYSTGVLDTEAFF.

The V and J genes are TRBV5-4 and TRBJ2-1; weak D call: TRBD2 (7 bases). The germline CDR1 and CDR2 sequences are SGHNT and YYREEE (reference sequence). V gave up 0 bases and J gave up 9 bases, with 13 bases separating them. This CDR3 is 14 amino acids long. The CDR3 DNA follows: TGTGCCAGCAGCTTGGGGGTCGGGGGGCTTGAGCAGTTCTTC. Translated, it gives CASSLGVGGLEQFF.

The chain is built from TRBV15 and TRBJ2-2; tentatively, D is TRBD1 (6 bases). CDR3 size: 16 residues. CDR1 LNHNV and CDR2 YYDKDF come from the germline V gene (reference sequence). Trimming took 4 bases from V and 7 from J, leaving 19 bases between them. CDR3 amino acids: CATSIYRDEGDGELFF. In nucleotides, the CDR3 is TGTGCCACCAGCATTTACCGGGACGAGGGGGACGGGGAGCTGTTTTTT.

V usage is TRBV7-9 and J usage is TRBJ2-7; 11 nucleotides align to TRBD2. The CDR3 loop spans 14 amino acids. With 6 bases clipped from V and 3 bases from J, the junction kept 4 bases outside the gene matches. CDR1 SEHNR and CDR2 FQNEAQ come from the germline V gene (reference sequence). This chain's CDR3 is CASSSGRAIYEQYF. The CDR3 DNA follows: TGTGCCAGCAGTAGCGGGAGGGCCATCTACGAGCAGTACTTC. The full variable domain, its missing parts supplied by reference TRBV7-9 and TRBJ2-7, is DTGVSQNPRHKITKRGQNVTFRCDPISEHNRLYWYRQTLGQGPEFLTYFQNEAQLEKSRLLSDRFSAERPKGSFSTLEIQRTEQGDSAMYLCASSSGRAIYEQYFGPGTRLTVT.

The CDR3 reads CASSLFLGLNTEAFF. The CDR3 region has the DNA TGTGCCAGCAGTTTATTCCTGGGGTTGAACACTGAAGCTTTCTTT. This sequence joins TRBV28 and TRBJ1-1; no reliable D call. Trimming stripped 1 base from V and 0 bases from J, with 9 bases between. From germline, CDR1 is MDHEN and CDR2 SYDVKM. The CDR3 loop spans 15 amino acids.

The chain combines TRBV29-1 with TRBJ2-7; D tentatively fits TRBD1 or TRBD2 (5 bases each). CDR3 length: 15 amino acids. V shed 0 bases and J shed 7 bases, with 19 bases lying between them. Germline V lookup: CDR1 SQVTM, CDR2 ANQGSEA. The CDR3 loop reads CSVEELSGRNGEQYF. The DNA of the CDR3 is TGCAGCGTTGAAGAACTTTCGGGACGGAACGGAGAGCAGTACTTC.

The chain has TRBV25-1 and TRBJ2-7; possibly TRBD1 for D (5 bases). This CDR3 spans 13 amino acids. Between the trimmed V and J ends, which lost 4 bases and 5 bases, there was a span of 12 bases. Germline V gene sequence: CDR1 MGHDK, CDR2 SYGVNS. The CDR3 loop is CASSVRGSDEQYF. The CDR3 DNA reads as TGTGCCAGCAGTGTTAGGGGAAGCGACGAGCAGTACTTC.